This TCR beta chain was observed in a study of CD8 T cell repertoires and HIV-1 epitope variants. As for the study in general: Separate wells received one of Twenty-five Gag or Nef variant peptides. IL-2, IL-7 and IL-15 were added on days 3 and 7 of approximately 9-day cultures. The baseline condition was 1M T cells left uncultured.

The CDR3 length is 18 residues. About this clone: Its cognate antigen is unknown.

This table comes from immunoSEQ multiplex PCR, and its TCRdb copy is limited to in-frame clones, with some not included. The table has approximately 5,000 clones, around 70% seen once. Sequencing used cultured CD8+ T cells derived from PBMCs. The source is a male donor with HIV. V gene TRBV21-1 combines with J gene TRBJ2-7; the DNA was not compared with TRBD1, the D call given in the table. TRBV21-1 is a pseudogene. CDR3: CASSMLPWEQGGNYEQYF. The CDR3 bases are TGTGCCAGCAGCATGCTTCCTTGGGAACAGGGGGGAAACTACGAGCAGTACTTC.